The following is a TCR beta chain sequence with its context. The antigen it recognizes is unknown. No quality values exist for individual bases; no much larger clone is one base distant. The immunoSEQ Assay, a bias-controlled multiplex PCR, was used to amplify TCRbeta CDR3 regions from genomic DNA. In the original analysis: Within the assay, amplification of reference gene primers was used to estimate how many nucleated cells each sample contained. Sequence reads were collapsed and filtered to measure the absolute abundance of every unique TCRbeta CDR3 rearrangement. For each sample, productive Simpson clonality was calculated by taking the square root of Simpson's diversity index across productive rearrangements. TCRdb took over this immuneACCESS table, retaining in-frame rearrangements with V and J assigned. Such tables are incomplete; in checked studies, under half of the missing clones stem from an unresolved V gene, and the remainder is unexplained. That table is the source of V, J and clone size, and D and trimming were worked out from the DNA. The sample includes 70,000 to 95,000 clones, with about four fifths observed a single time. The top ten clonotypes cover about 12% of the sample.

From cysteine to phenylalanine, the CDR3 is 15 amino acids long. Only the CDR3 portion is preserved as DNA: 45 bases, with reading frame beginning at the first base. The germline V gene yields SNHLY for CDR1 and FYNNEI for CDR2. Relative to germline, V is missing 6 bases and J is missing 8 bases, with 14 bases of the junction outside any gene match. Collaborating institutions collected whole blood in K2EDTA tubes following their own protocols. For TCRbeta analysis, collaborator samples were shipped as frozen whole blood, as isolated PBMCs, or as DNA extracted from either sample type. This entry is derived from a study of blood T cell repertoires in COVID-19 (dated by TCRdb to about 2020). Study-level background: Collaborator samples came from the United States, Italy and Spain and covered acute and convalescent phases of COVID-19. The prospective study material was composed of cDNA or gDNA derived from T cells, B-cell-depleted T cells, or PBMCs. Deeply sampled blood TCRbeta repertoires from subjects exposed to, actively infected with, or recovered from COVID-19 were included in the dataset. The repertoires were released in a freely available public database meant as a resource for research on the immune response to SARS-CoV-2. Samples came from the ongoing ImmuneRACE study (first 160 participants) plus 1,254 subjects from 6 global collaborators. Nearly every sample came with metadata listing a de-identified subject ID, COVID-19 status, age in years and sex. Where available, HLA class I and class II types were taken from metadata supplied by the sample provider and were not determined by assay-based typing.

What the study reported, not specific to this receptor: The amount of clinical and demographic metadata varied by source and participant and was provided uncurated.

Sequencing used peripheral blood. The receptor was isolated from a human donor in a cohort sampled during active COVID-19. The rearranged segments are TRBV2 and TRBJ2-3; a stretch of 7 junction bases matches TRBD2. The bases are TGTGCCAGCAGAGCGGGGACCGCGAGAGGTGTTACGCAGTATTTT. It is translated as CASRAGTARGVTQYF.